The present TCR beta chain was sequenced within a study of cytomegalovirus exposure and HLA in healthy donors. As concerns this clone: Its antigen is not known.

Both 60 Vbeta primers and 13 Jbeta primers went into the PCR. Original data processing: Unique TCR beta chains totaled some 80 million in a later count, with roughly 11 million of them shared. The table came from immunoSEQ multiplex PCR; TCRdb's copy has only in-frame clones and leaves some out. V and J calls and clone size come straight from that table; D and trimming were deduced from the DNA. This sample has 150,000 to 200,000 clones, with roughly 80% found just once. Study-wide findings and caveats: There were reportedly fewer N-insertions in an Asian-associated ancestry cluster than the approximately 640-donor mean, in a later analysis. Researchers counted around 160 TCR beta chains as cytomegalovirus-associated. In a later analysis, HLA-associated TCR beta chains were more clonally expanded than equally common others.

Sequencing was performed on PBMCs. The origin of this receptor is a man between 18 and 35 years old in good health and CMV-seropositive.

The CDR3 DNA follows: TGTGCCAGCAGTTTACCCAAGGACAGGCAAGCTAGAGAGACCCAGTACTTC. Translation: CASSLPKDRQARETQYF. This rearrangement joins TRBV28 to TRBJ2-5; 7 bases match TRBD1. V lost 2 bases, J lost 4 bases, and 13 bases stayed unmatched. Germline V gene lookup returns CDR1 MDHEN and CDR2 SYDVKM. The CDR3 is 17 amino acids.